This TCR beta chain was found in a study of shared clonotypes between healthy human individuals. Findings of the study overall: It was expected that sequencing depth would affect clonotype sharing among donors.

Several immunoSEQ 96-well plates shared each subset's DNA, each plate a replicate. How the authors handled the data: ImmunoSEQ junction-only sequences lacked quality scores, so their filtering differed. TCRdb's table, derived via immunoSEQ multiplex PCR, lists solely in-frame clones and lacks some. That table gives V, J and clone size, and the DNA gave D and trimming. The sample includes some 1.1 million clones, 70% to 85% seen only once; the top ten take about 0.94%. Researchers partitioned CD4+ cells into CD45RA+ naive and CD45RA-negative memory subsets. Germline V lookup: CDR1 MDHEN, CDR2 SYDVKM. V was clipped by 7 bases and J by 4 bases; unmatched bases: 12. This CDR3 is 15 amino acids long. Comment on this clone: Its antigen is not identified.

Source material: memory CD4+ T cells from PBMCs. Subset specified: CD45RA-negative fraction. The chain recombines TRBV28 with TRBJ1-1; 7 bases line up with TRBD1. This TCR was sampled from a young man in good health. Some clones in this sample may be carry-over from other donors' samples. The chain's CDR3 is CASTPMKGAATEAFF. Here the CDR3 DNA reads TGTGCCAGCACCCCGATGAAGGGGGCGGCCACTGAAGCTTTCTTT.